These T cell receptor beta chains were read from a single sample in a study of blood T cells in healthy people across ages. TCRdb recomputed calls from the 5' RACE reads with MiXCR, one row per CDR3 protein. The sample lists some 760,000 distinct CDR3 sequences, 20% to 25% seen once, with roughly a tenth in the top ten. This sample also appeared in a second study, on T cells of mothers and their children.

Sequenced sample: blood. The source of these receptors is a boy younger than 18 in good health. The CDR3 runs from the conserved cysteine through the conserved F or W. A D gene is named only where the DNA matches it firmly. For some rows the clone size is stated as once, few or many, or as a class when expanded; others skip it.

d_call j_call v_call clone_size cdr3_length cdr3_aa cdr3_nt
. TRBJ2-1 TRBV6-6 . 14 CASSYRRNYNEQFF TGTGCCAGCAGTTACCGGCGGAACTACAATGAGCAGTTCTTC
. TRBJ2-5 TRBV7-6 few 14 CASSYGQSQETQYF TGTGCCAGCAGCTACGGACAGTCCCAAGAGACCCAGTACTTC
. TRBJ2-2 TRBV28 few 14 CASSRGLNTGELFF TGTGCCAGCTCGCGGGGACTGAACACCGGGGAGCTGTTTTTT
. TRBJ2-7 TRBV7-2 few 14 CASSLVSQTYEQYF TGTGCCAGCAGCTTAGTAAGTCAGACGTACGAGCAGTACTTC
. TRBJ2-5 TRBV9 . 14 CASSVGSREETQYF TGTGCCAGCAGCGTAGGATCTAGGGAAGAGACCCAGTACTTC
. TRBJ1-1 TRBV11-2 . 16 CASSHSGGTAYPEAFF TGTGCCAGCAGCCACTCGGGGGGGACGGCTTACCCTGAAGCTTTCTTT
TRBD1 TRBJ2-7 TRBV6-2/TRBV6-3 few 12 CATRQGGGEQYF TGTGCCACCCGACAGGGTGGCGGCGAGCAGTACTTC
TRBD1 TRBJ2-7 TRBV27 few 18 CASSEGNPRGPFEYEQYF TGTGCCAGCAGTGAGGGAAACCCCAGGGGGCCCTTTGAGTACGAGCAGTACTTC
TRBD1 TRBJ2-5 TRBV5-1 . 14 CASSATGKQETQYF TGCGCCAGCAGCGCGACAGGGAAACAAGAGACCCAGTACTTC
. TRBJ2-7 TRBV2 . 14 CASSAWRGQYEQYF TGTGCCAGCAGTGCTTGGCGGGGCCAATACGAGCAGTACTTC
. TRBJ1-2 TRBV2 few 14 CASITRPAYYGYTF TGTGCCAGCATTACCCGGCCAGCCTACTATGGCTACACCTTC
TRBD1 TRBJ1-4 TRBV20-1 few 14 CSAREGGQFEKLFF TGCAGTGCTAGAGAAGGGGGACAGTTTGAAAAACTGTTTTTT
. TRBJ1-2 TRBV7-9 . 14 CASSPPGENYGYTF TGTGCCAGCAGCCCGCCCGGGGAAAACTATGGCTACACCTTC
TRBD1 TRBJ1-2 TRBV29-1 few 14 CSVEVWDSHYGYTF TGCAGCGTTGAAGTATGGGACAGCCACTATGGCTACACCTTC
. TRBJ2-3 TRBV6-2/TRBV6-3 . 14 CASSSGLNGDTQYF TGTGCCAGCAGTTCCGGACTCAACGGAGATACGCAGTATTTT
TRBD2 TRBJ2-1 TRBV9 . 15 CASSVEGTSGNEQFF TGTGCCAGCAGCGTAGAAGGGACTAGCGGCAATGAGCAGTTCTTC
TRBD1 TRBJ2-7 TRBV3-1 few 14 CASSQRTGSYEQYF TGTGCCAGCAGCCAACGGACAGGGTCCTACGAGCAGTACTTC
. TRBJ2-7 TRBV15 . 15 CATSRETGDYQEQYF TGTGCCACCAGCAGGGAAACAGGAGATTACCAAGAGCAGTACTTC
. TRBJ1-1 TRBV4-3 . 17 CASSQDRSETVTTEAFF TGCGCCAGCAGCCAAGATCGATCAGAGACAGTCACCACTGAAGCTTTCTTT
. TRBJ2-5 TRBV28 . 15 CASYEEGKGQETQYF TGTGCCAGCTATGAGGAGGGGAAGGGGCAAGAGACCCAGTACTTC
. TRBJ1-2 TRBV29-1 . 13 CSVEEARRGGYTF TGCAGCGTTGAAGAAGCCAGGAGGGGAGGCTACACCTTC
. TRBJ1-2 TRBV7-9 once 13 CASSVTVSYGYTF TGTGCCAGCAGCGTGACAGTTTCCTATGGCTACACCTTC
. TRBJ2-1 TRBV10-3 . 13 CAISEQGRDEQFF TGTGCCATCAGTGAACAGGGTCGCGATGAGCAGTTCTTC
. TRBJ2-7 TRBV12-3/TRBV12-4 . 15 CASSLRGDSSDEQYF TGTGCCAGCAGTTTAAGGGGGGATAGCTCGGACGAGCAGTACTTC
. TRBJ2-7 TRBV3-1 . 12 CASSQVGAEQYF TGTGCCAGCAGCCAAGTCGGGGCCGAGCAGTACTTC
. TRBJ2-7 TRBV7-6 few 16 CASSLDRQAIDYEQYF TGTGCCAGCAGCTTAGACAGACAAGCCATCGACTACGAGCAGTACTTC
TRBD1 TRBJ2-1 TRBV3-1 . 16 CASSRKKPGQGYEQFF TGTGCCAGCAGCCGGAAAAAACCGGGACAGGGATATGAGCAGTTCTTC
. TRBJ2-3 TRBV10-3 few 13 CAISESLDDTQYF TGTGCCATCAGTGAGTCCCTGGACGATACGCAGTATTTT
TRBD2 TRBJ2-5 TRBV4-2 once 17 CASSQEMVTSGGETQYF TGTGCCAGCAGCCAAGAAATGGTTACTAGCGGGGGAGAGACCCAGTACTTC
. TRBJ1-2 TRBV6-6 . 14 CASSYSTVSYGYTF TGTGCCAGCAGTTACTCGACTGTTAGCTATGGCTACACCTTC
. TRBJ2-5 TRBV7-6 . 14 CASSPTGQEMAQYF TGTGCCAGCAGCCCAACGGGACAAGAGATGGCCCAGTACTTC
TRBD1 TRBJ2-5 TRBV28 . 14 CASTGQGAGETQYF TGTGCCAGCACCGGACAGGGGGCGGGGGAGACCCAGTACTTC
TRBD1 TRBJ2-3 TRBV20-1 . 14 CSARTGAATDTQYF TGCAGTGCTAGAACAGGGGCCGCCACAGATACGCAGTATTTT
. TRBJ2-3 TRBV6-1 . 13 CASSAQTTDTQYF TGTGCCAGCAGCGCCCAGACCACAGATACGCAGTATTTT
. TRBJ2-4 TRBV7-2 few 15 CASSFDTLAKNIQYF TGTGCCAGCAGCTTCGACACTTTAGCCAAAAACATTCAGTACTTC
. TRBJ2-1 TRBV4-3 few 15 CASSQVPGSYNEQFF TGCGCCAGCAGCCAAGTGCCAGGATCCTACAATGAGCAGTTCTTC
TRBD2 TRBJ2-7 TRBV9 few 15 CASSAGLAGPYEQYF TGTGCCAGCAGCGCGGGACTAGCGGGACCCTACGAGCAGTACTTC
. TRBJ2-7 TRBV7-2 . 14 CASRPGGGAHEQYF TGTGCCAGCAGACCCGGCGGCGGGGCACACGAGCAGTACTTC
TRBD2 TRBJ2-1 TRBV29-1 . 16 CSVPSGLPSSYNEQFF TGCAGCGTCCCATCGGGACTACCAAGCTCCTACAATGAGCAGTTCTTC
. TRBJ2-1 TRBV28 . 11 CASGISIEQFF TGTGCCAGTGGCATTTCGATTGAGCAGTTCTTC
. TRBJ2-5 TRBV3-1 many 13 CASSQVLQETQYF TGCGCCAGCAGCCAAGTGCTACAAGAGACCCAGTACTTC
. TRBJ2-4 TRBV5-1 few 15 CASSLSAEYGNIQYF TGCGCCAGCAGCTTGAGCGCCGAGTACGGAAACATTCAGTACTTC
. TRBJ2-1 TRBV28 many 15 CASSPGLSSYNEQFF TGTGCCAGCAGTCCCGGCCTAAGCTCCTACAATGAGCAGTTCTTC
. TRBJ2-5 TRBV28 few 15 CASSSPGALEETQYF TGTGCCAGCAGCTCACCAGGGGCCCTTGAAGAGACCCAGTACTTC
. TRBJ2-7 TRBV13 . 13 CASSLVADHEQYF TGTGCCAGCAGCTTAGTAGCCGACCACGAGCAGTACTTC
. TRBJ2-1 TRBV7-3 . 13 CASSSGVPNEQFF TGTGCCAGCAGTTCCGGTGTTCCCAATGAGCAGTTCTTC
. TRBJ2-3 TRBV20-1 . 13 CSASNDPTDTQYF TGCAGTGCTAGCAACGACCCAACAGATACGCAGTATTTT
TRBD2 TRBJ2-1 TRBV15 few 15 CATSHPSGTPNEQFF TGTGCCACCAGCCACCCAAGCGGGACCCCCAATGAGCAGTTCTTC
TRBD2 TRBJ2-1 TRBV20-1 . 15 CSARTRGSSYNEQFF TGCAGTGCTAGAACTCGCGGGAGCTCCTACAATGAGCAGTTCTTC
TRBD2 TRBJ2-1 TRBV2 few 13 CATRLAGGYEQFF TGTGCCACCAGACTAGCGGGGGGCTATGAGCAGTTCTTC
. TRBJ2-7 TRBV7-2 . 14 CASSTGRSSYEQYF TGTGCCAGCAGCACGGGACGGAGCTCCTACGAGCAGTACTTC
. TRBJ2-5 TRBV15 . 17 CATSRVGLRFSKETQYF TGTGCCACCAGCAGAGTAGGTTTAAGGTTCTCGAAAGAGACCCAGTACTTC
TRBD2 TRBJ2-5 TRBV7-9 many 16 CASSPGLAGFLETQYF TGTGCCAGCAGCCCCGGACTAGCGGGGTTTCTAGAGACCCAGTACTTC
. TRBJ1-2 TRBV12-3/TRBV12-4 few 15 CASSSIQGKVYGYTF TGTGCCAGCAGTTCAATTCAGGGCAAAGTGTATGGCTACACCTTC
. TRBJ2-5 TRBV7-9 . 15 CASSLPPQGAETQYF TGTGCCAGCAGCTTACCCCCACAGGGAGCGGAGACCCAGTACTTC